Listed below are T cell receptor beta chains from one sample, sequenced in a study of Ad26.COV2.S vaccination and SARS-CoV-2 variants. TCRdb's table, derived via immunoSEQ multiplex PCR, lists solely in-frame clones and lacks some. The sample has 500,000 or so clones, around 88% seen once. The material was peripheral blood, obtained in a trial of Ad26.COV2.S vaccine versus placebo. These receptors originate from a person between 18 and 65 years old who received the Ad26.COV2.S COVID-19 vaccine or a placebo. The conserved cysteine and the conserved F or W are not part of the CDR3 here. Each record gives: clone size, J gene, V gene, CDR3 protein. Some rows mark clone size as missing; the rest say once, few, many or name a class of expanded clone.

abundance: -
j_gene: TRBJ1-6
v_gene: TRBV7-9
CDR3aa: ASSVSVDSPLH

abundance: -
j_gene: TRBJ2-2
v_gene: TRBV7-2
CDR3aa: ASSLRAGGQRTGELF

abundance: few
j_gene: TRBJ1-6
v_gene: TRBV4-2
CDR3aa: ASSQGRSSYNSPLH

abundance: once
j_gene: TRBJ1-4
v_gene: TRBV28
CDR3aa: ASSLQSRDPTNEKLF

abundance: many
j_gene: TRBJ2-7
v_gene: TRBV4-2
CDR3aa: ASSQGLAGSYEQY

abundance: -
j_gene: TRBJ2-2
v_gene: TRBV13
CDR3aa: ASSLRSQGDPGELF

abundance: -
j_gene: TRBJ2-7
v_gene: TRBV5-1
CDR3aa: ASRETSGSQDEQY

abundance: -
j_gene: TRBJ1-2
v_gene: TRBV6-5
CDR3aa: ASIPSVANYGYT

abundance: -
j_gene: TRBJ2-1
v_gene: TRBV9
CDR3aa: ASSVAFGLAGVLEQF

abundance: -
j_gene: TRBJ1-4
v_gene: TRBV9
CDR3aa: ASSVGPRTGAQKLF

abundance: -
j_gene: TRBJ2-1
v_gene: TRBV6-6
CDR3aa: ASSYSNSPTYNEQF

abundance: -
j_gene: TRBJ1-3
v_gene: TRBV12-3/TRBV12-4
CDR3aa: ASIPAGQNTIY

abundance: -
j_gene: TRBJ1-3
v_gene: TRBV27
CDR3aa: ASSTTPGTGRTIY

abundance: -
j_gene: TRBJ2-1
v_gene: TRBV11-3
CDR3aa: ASSETAFSSYNEQF

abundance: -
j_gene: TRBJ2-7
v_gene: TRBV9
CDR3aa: ASSVGGNGDEQY

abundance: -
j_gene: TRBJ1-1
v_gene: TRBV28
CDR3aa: ASSFPGSRALTEAF

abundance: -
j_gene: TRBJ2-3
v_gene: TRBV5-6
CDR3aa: ASSLRAGGTDTQY

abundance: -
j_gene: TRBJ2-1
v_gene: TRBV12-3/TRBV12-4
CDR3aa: ASRWDTYNEQF

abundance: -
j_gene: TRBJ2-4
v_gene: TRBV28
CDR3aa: ASMGQNLNIQY

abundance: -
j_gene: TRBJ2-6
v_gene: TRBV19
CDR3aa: ASSIGGSGANVLT

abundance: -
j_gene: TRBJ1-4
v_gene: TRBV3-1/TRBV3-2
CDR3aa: ASSQDAGGLATNEKLF

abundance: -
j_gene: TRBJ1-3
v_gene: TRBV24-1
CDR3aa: ATSDFRDTGNTIY

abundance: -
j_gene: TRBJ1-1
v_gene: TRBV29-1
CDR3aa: SVWESPGTEAF

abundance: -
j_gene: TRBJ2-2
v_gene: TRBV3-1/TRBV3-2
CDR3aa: ASSQARGGPTGELF

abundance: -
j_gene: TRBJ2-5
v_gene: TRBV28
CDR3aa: ASRRTGRETQY

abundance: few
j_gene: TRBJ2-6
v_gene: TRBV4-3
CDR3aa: ASSQVVGSGANVLT

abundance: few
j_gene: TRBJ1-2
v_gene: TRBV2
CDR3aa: ASSEGVWGNYGYT

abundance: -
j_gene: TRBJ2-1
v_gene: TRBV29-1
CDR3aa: SVVSDRDREQF

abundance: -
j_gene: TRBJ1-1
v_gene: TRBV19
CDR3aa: ASSLGDRNTEAF